The clone carrying this TCR beta chain was seen at least ten times. What it binds is not known. This sample is drawn from a study of T cells after yellow fever vaccination. Study-level background: For low cell numbers, libraries were made with SMART-Seq v4 Ultra Low Input. Overall study findings and caveats: Abundant bulk-derived clonotypes could contaminate FACS-sorted repertoires. In post-booster samples, most primary-vaccination clones reappeared (approximately 95% CD4, roughly 90% CD8).

Template switching by 5'RACE produced TCR cDNA, adding a universal primer site and UMIs. From the 5' RACE reads, TCRdb called clonotypes with MiXCR, one entry per CDR3 protein. Here the sample spans about 550,000 distinct CDR3 sequences, 15% to 20% being singletons. V shed 1 base and J 9 bases; nucleotides not matched to a gene: 6. This CDR3 comprises 15 residues. The V gene is TRBV12-3 or TRBV12-4, the J gene TRBJ2-1; 10 bases are a match to TRBD2. This specimen consisted of PBMCs, obtained 15 days after the yellow fever booster vaccination. The sequence was collected from a young man who received the YFV17D yellow fever vaccine. CDR3 amino acids: CASSLGVAGGIEQFF. CDR3 sequence (DNA): TGTGCCAGCAGTTTAGGAGTAGCGGGAGGTATTGAGCAGTTCTTC.